The clone carrying this TCR beta chain was seen a few times. Antigen: not known. Primers: 60 Vbeta forward and 13 Jbeta reverse. Assay used: immunoSEQ multiplex PCR; TCRdb lists only in-frame clones, some missing. The table has about 130,000 clones, more than 9% seen once. The CDR3 is made up of 13 amino acids. Germline loops: CDR1 SGHTA, CDR2 FQGTGA. With 5 bases clipped from V and 5 bases from J, the junction kept 3 bases outside the gene matches. The data were obtained in a study of cytomegalovirus exposure and HLA in healthy donors. Points from the study as a whole: There were over 150 TCR beta chains listed as cytomegalovirus-associated.

The sequenced sample was PBMCs. The sequence came from a woman aged 18-35 years in good health and CMV-seropositive. This chain joins TRBV7-3 and TRBJ1-5; 7 bases fit TRBD1. In DNA form, the CDR3 reads TGTGCCAGCAGCATCACAGGGGATCAGCCCCAGCATTTT. Translation: CASSITGDQPQHF.